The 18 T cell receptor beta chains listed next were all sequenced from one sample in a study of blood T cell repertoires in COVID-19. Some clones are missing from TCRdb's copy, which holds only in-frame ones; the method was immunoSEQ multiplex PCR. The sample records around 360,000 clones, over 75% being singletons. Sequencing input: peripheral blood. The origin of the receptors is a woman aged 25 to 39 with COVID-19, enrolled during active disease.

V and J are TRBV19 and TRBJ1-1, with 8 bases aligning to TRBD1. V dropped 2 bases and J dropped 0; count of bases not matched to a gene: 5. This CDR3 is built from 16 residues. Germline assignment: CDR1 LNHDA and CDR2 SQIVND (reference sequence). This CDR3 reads CASSISTGVMNTEAFF. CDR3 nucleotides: TGTGCCAGTAGTATATCGACAGGGGTGATGAACACTGAAGCTTTCTTT. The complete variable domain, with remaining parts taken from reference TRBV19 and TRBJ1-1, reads DGGITQSPKYLFRKEGQNVTLSCEQNLNHDAMYWYRQDPGQGLRLIYYSQIVNDFQKGDIAEGYSVSREKKESFPLTVTSAQKNPTAFYLCASSISTGVMNTEAFFGQGTRLTVV.

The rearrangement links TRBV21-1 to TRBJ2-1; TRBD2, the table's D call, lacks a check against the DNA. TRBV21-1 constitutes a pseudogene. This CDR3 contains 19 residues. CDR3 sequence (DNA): TGTGCCAGCAGCAAAGCAAGGGGCGGGAGGGACAGCTCCTACAATGAGCAGTTCTTC. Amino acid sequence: CASSKARGGRDSSYNEQFF.

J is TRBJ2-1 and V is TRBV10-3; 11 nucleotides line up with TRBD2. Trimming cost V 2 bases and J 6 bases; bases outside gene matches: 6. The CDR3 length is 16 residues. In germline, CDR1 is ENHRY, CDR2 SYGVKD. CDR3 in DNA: TGTGCCATCAGTGAGCCGACTAGCGGGAACTCCAATGAGCAGTTCTTC. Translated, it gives CAISEPTSGNSNEQFF.

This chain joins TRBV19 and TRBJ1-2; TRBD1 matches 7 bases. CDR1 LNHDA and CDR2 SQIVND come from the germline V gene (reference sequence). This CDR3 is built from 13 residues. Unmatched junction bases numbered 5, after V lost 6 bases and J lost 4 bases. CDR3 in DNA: TGTGCCAGTAGCTCAACAGGGGTCTATGGCTACACCTTC. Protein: CASSSTGVYGYTF.

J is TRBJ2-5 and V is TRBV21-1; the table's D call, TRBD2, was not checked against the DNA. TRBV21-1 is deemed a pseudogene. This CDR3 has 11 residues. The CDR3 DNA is TGTGCCAGCAGCATCCTAGAGACCCAGTACTTC. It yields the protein CASSILETQYF.

In DNA form, the CDR3 reads TGTGCCAGCTCACCTCTGGAAGGGGGCCCCGATGGCTACACCTTC. It specifies CASSPLEGGPDGYTF. The V and J genes are TRBV18 and TRBJ1-2, with 7 bases identical to TRBD1. The CDR3 extends over 15 amino acids. The V and J ends lost 3 bases and 6 bases, in that order; junction bases with no gene match: 10. Germline CDR1 reads KGHSH; CDR2 reads LQKENI. Filled out from reference TRBV18 and TRBJ1-2, the complete variable domain reads NAGVMQNPRHLVRRRGQEARLRCSPMKGHSHVYWYRQLPEEGLKFMVYLQKENIIDESGMPKERFSAEFPKEGPSILRIQQVVRGDSAAYFCASSPLEGGPDGYTFGSGTRLTVV.

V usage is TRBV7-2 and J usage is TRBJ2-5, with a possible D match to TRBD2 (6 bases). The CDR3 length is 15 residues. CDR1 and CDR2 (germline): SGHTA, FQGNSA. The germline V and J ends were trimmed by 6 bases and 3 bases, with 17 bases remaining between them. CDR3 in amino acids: CASRLAGTGEETQYF. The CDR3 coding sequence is TGTGCCAGCAGGCTTGCGGGGACGGGAGAAGAGACCCAGTACTTC.

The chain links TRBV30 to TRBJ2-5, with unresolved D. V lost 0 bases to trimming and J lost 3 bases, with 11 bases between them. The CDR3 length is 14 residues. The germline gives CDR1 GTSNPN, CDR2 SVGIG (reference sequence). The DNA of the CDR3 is TGTGCCTGGAGTGTATTTCACTTCAAAGAGACCCAGTACTTC. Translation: CAWSVFHFKETQYF.

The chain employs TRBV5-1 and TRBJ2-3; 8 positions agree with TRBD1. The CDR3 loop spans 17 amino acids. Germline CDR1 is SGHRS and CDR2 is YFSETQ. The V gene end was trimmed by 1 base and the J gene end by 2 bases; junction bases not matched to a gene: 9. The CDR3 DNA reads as TGCGCCAGCAGCTTGCGTTTCTGGCAGGGGGCCACAGATACGCAGTATTTT. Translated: CASSLRFWQGATDTQYF.

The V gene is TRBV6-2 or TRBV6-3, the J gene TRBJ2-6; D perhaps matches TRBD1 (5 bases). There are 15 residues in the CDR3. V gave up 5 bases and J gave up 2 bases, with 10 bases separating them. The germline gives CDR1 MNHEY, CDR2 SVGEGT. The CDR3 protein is CASSSVGAGANVLTF. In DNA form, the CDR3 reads TGTGCCAGCAGTAGTGTAGGGGCTGGGGCCAACGTCCTGACTTTC.

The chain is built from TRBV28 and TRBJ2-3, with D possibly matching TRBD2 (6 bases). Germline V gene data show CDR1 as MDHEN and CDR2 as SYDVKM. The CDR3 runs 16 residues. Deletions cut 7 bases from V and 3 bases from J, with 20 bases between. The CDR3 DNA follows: TGTGCCAGCACCAGCGACGGTTCGCGGGAAACAGATACGCAGTATTTT. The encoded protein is CASTSDGSRETDTQYF.

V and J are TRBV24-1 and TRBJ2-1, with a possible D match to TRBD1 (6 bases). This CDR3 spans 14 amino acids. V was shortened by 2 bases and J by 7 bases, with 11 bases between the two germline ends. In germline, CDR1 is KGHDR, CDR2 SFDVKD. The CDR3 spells CATSDSDRINEQFF. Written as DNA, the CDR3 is TGTGCCACCAGTGATTCCGACAGGATTAATGAGCAGTTCTTC.

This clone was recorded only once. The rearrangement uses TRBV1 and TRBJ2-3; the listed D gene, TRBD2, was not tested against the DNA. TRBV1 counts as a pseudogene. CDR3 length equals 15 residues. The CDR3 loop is CTRVWGGRAQDTQYF. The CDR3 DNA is TGCACCAGGGTATGGGGCGGGAGGGCCCAAGATACGCAGTATTTT.

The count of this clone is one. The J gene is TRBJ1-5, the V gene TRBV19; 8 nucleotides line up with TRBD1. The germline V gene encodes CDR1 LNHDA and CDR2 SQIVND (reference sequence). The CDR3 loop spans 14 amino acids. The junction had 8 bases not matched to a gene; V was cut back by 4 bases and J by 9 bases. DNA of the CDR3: TGTGCCAGTAGTACCGGACAGGGCCGGACGCCCCAGCATTTT. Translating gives CASSTGQGRTPQHF.

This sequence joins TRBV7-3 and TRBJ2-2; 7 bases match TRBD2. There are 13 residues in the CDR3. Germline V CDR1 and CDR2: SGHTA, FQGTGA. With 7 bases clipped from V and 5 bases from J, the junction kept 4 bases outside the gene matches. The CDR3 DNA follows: TGTGCCAGCACGGGAGGTCGGACCGGGGAGCTGTTTTTT. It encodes CASTGGRTGELFF.

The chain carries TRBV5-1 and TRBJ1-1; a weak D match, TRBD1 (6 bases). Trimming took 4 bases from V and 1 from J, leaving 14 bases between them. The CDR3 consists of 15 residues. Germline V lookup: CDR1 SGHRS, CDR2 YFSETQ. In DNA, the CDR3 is TGCGCCAGCAGCCCCGGCATACAGGGGAACACTGAAGCTTTCTTT. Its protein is CASSPGIQGNTEAFF.

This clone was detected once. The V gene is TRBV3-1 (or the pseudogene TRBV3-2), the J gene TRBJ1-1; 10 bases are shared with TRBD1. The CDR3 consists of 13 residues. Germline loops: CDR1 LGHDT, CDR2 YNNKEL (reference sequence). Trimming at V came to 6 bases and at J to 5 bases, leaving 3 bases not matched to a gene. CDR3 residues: CASRGTGETEAFF. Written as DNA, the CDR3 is TGTGCCAGCAGGGGGACAGGGGAGACTGAAGCTTTCTTT.

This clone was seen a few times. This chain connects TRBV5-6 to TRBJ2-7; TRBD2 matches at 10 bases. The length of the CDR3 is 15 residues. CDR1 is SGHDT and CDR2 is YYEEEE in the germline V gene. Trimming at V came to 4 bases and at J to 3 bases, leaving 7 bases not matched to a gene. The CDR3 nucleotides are TGTGCCAGCAGCCCTGGACTAGCGGCGATCTACGAGCAGTACTTC. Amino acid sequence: CASSPGLAAIYEQYF.